These T cell receptor beta chains were read from a single sample in a study of breast tumors, draining lymph nodes, adjacent tissues. TCRdb independently ran MiXCR on the multiplex PCR reads; one entry per CDR3 protein. This table holds about 180,000 distinct CDR3 sequences, around 33% found once. The specimen sequenced was axillary lymph node tissue. These receptors were obtained from a female donor with breast cancer. Some clones in this sample may be carry-over from other donors' samples. Both conserved end residues are part of each CDR3.

J | V | CDR3
TRBJ2-1 | TRBV19 | CASRGQGGHEQFF
TRBJ2-2 | TRBV7-2 | CASSPSSGELFF
TRBJ2-5 | TRBV4-3 | CASSQGAFRGGETQYF
TRBJ2-1 | TRBV11-3 | CASSSGGGTHPEYNEQFF
TRBJ1-6 | TRBV20-1 | CSALARDSRILGTLHF
TRBJ1-4 | TRBV7-9 | CASSPGPEKLFF
TRBJ1-2 | TRBV6-5 | CASSYSIPGVGYGYTF
TRBJ1-2 | TRBV29-1 | CSVGYRANGYTF
TRBJ1-1 | TRBV7-2 | CASSPWRPNTEAFF
TRBJ2-3 | TRBV2 | CASTPDRLNTDTQYF
TRBJ1-6 | TRBV20-1 | CSAFGARENSPLHF
TRBJ1-5 | TRBV19 | CASSTVLNQPQHF
TRBJ1-6 | TRBV7-9 | CASSVGGSYNSPLHF
TRBJ2-7 | TRBV28 | CASSFGLSYEQYF
TRBJ2-7 | TRBV13 | CASSLKGPSGSYEQYF
TRBJ2-4 | TRBV20-1 | CSATRGGQGAKNIQYF
TRBJ1-1 | TRBV19 | CASNGGAMNTEASF
TRBJ2-3 | TRBV5-1 | CASSFRLDTDTQYF
TRBJ2-2 | TRBV4-3 | CASSQDPEGLAAGELFF
TRBJ1-2 | TRBV5-4 | CASSLEAFDYGYTF
TRBJ1-5 | TRBV6-4 | CASGGVVEQPQHF
TRBJ2-5 | TRBV24-1 | CATSDAGTPGGTQYF
TRBJ1-3 | TRBV10-3 | CAISESQGTGNTIYF
TRBJ1-2 | TRBV5-6 | CASTRDRGYGRGGYTF
TRBJ2-3 | TRBV19 | CASRRLAGGDTQYF
TRBJ1-2 | TRBV7-9 | CASSLDLATNYGYTF
TRBJ1-2 | TRBV5-8 | CASSLEGTGRSGYTF
TRBJ2-3 | TRBV24-1 | CATGEDSGTDTQYF
TRBJ1-5 | TRBV15 | CATSIDSQPQHF
TRBJ1-5 | TRBV18 | CASSPTGVNQPQHF
TRBJ1-4 | TRBV4-3 | CASSQESGWATNEKLFF
TRBJ1-2 | TRBV5-4 | CASSLGGAYGCTF
TRBJ2-5 | TRBV24-1 | CATSDLALETQYF
TRBJ2-1 | TRBV9 | CTSSVVSGSPYNEQSF
TRBJ1-2 | TRBV5-1 | CASSLDVSGGGYTF
TRBJ1-5 | TRBV11-2 | CASSLKGRGTGVVQPQHF
TRBJ1-2 | TRBV6-4 | CARSLQGTGYGYTF
TRBJ1-6 | TRBV12-3/TRBV12-4 | CASRGGTGGSYNSPLHF
TRBJ2-4 | TRBV7-9 | CASSPDGGAKNIQYF
TRBJ2-3 | TRBV20-1 | CSANAPTGNTDTQYF
TRBJ2-7 | TRBV9 | CASSARGGSEQYF
TRBJ2-5 | TRBV28 | CASSFWTAGEETQYF
TRBJ1-1 | TRBV20-1 | CSATGPNTEAFF
TRBJ2-1 | TRBV3-1 | CASEGGGHEQFF
TRBJ1-5 | TRBV6-5 | CASRGGGTRQPQHF
TRBJ2-1 | TRBV5-8 | CASSSIHSSYNEQFF
TRBJ2-1 | TRBV5-1 | CASIHPTGQGIYNEQFF